This T cell receptor beta chain is from a study of lymphopenia after photon versus proton radiotherapy. Overall study results and limits: Authors raise, but do not show, better survival with proton therapy. Photon-treated patients lost naive T cells and TCR diversity; proton-treated stayed stable. After the lymphocyte nadir, photon-treated repertoires showed oligoclonal expansion, especially of CD8+ Temra cells. Post-nadir TCR diversity decline inversely tracked overall survival among those who died.

Between the trimmed V and J ends, which lost 3 bases and 6 bases, there was a span of 7 bases. Germline lookup yields CDR1 SGDLS and CDR2 YYNGEE. The CDR3 is 12 amino acids. The table came from immunoSEQ multiplex PCR; TCRdb's copy has only in-frame clones and leaves some out. Among 30,000 to 45,000 clones listed, 85% to 90% were seen once. Details on this clone: Its antigen is unknown.

The TCR comes from a man aged 50 or older with gastric cancer. Sequenced material: peripheral blood, taken from a patient treated with photon-based radiotherapy. The V and J genes are TRBV9 and TRBJ2-1; D is unclear. The CDR3 region is CASSGLGNEQFF. The CDR3 coding sequence is TGTGCCAGCAGCGGCTTAGGCAATGAGCAGTTCTTC.